One sample yielded the 14 T cell receptor beta chains listed below, sequenced in a study of cytomegalovirus exposure and HLA in healthy donors. The study ran its PCR with 60 Vbeta and 13 Jbeta primers. Assay: immunoSEQ multiplex PCR; the TCRdb copy retains only in-frame clones and omits some. The repertoire holds around 200,000 clones, with roughly 80% as singletons. The sequencing input was PBMCs. These receptors were collected from a middle-aged man in good health and CMV-seropositive.

This chain connects TRBV4-2 to TRBJ1-6; the D gene is possibly TRBD1 (6 bases). This CDR3 spans 14 amino acids. Germline V gene data show CDR1 as LGHNA and CDR2 as YNFKEQ. Trimming left V 5 bases short and J 12 bases short, with 17 bases between. The CDR3 protein is CASSNPGTPEPLHF. The CDR3, as DNA: TGTGCCAGCAGCAACCCCGGGACACCAGAACCCCTCCACTTT.

The chain uses TRBV7-8 and TRBJ2-4, with TRBD1 matching 8 bases. V trimming: 5 bases; J trimming: 2 bases; junction bases outside the gene matches: 8. Germline CDR1 and CDR2: SGHVS and FQNEAQ. CDR3 length: 16 amino acids. The CDR3 protein is CASSKTGELTKNIQYF. CDR3 sequence (DNA): TGTGCCAGCAGCAAGACAGGGGAGTTAACCAAAAACATTCAGTACTTC.

This clone has just one count. The genes are TRBV28 and TRBJ2-3, with TRBD1 as a possible D gene (6 bases). The CDR3 runs to 13 residues. Germline V gives CDR1 MDHEN, CDR2 SYDVKM. The V end was cut by 7 bases, the J end by 8 bases, with 16 bases between. The CDR3 nucleotides are TGTGCCAGCATTAAAGGGGGTCAGGGTACGCAGTATTTT. This encodes CASIKGGQGTQYF.

This chain links TRBV19 with TRBJ2-1; 8 nucleotides align to TRBD2. The germline V gene encodes CDR1 LNHDA and CDR2 SQIVND (reference sequence). The CDR3 covers 14 residues. Trimming removed 10 bases from V and 7 bases from J; junction bases left unmatched: 12. In DNA form, the CDR3 reads TGTGCCACCGTAGCGGGGCCCAGCGAGAATGAGCAGTTCTTC. This codes for CATVAGPSENEQFF.

The chain uses TRBV5-1 and TRBJ2-7; D is possibly TRBD1 (5 bases). CDR3 size: 14 residues. Germline V CDR1 and CDR2: SGHRS, YFSETQ. V was clipped by 1 base and J by 0 bases, with 8 bases between them. The CDR3 DNA reads TGCGCCAGCAGCTTGTTTCAGGGCTCCTACGAGCAGTACTTC. Translating gives CASSLFQGSYEQYF.

The V gene is TRBV9, the J gene TRBJ2-1, with D perhaps TRBD1 (5 bases). CDR3 length: 13 amino acids. Germline CDR1 and CDR2: SGDLS and YYNGEE. The ends were cut back, 2 bases at V and 4 bases at J, with 7 bases in the middle. The CDR3 region is CASSVDSYNEQFF. The DNA for the CDR3 is TGTGCCAGCAGCGTTGACAGTTACAATGAGCAGTTCTTC.

This chain connects TRBV27 to TRBJ2-3; 13 nucleotides line up with TRBD2. V trimming: 6 bases; J trimming: 4 bases; junction bases outside the gene matches: 16. Germline CDR1 and CDR2: MNHEY and SMNVEV (reference sequence). CDR3 length equals 19 residues. CDR3 sequence reads: CASRSPLAGGPSVPDTQYF. The CDR3 DNA sequence: TGTGCCAGCAGATCCCCACTAGCGGGGGGGCCTTCGGTCCCAGATACGCAGTATTTT.

This chain links TRBV20-1 with TRBJ2-7; D remains unclear. The ends were cut back, 4 bases at V and 9 bases at J, with 10 bases in the middle. CDR3 length: 10 amino acids. The germline V gene encodes CDR1 DFQATT and CDR2 SNEGSKA (reference sequence). The CDR3 loop is CSATHEAQYF. CDR3 bases: TGCAGTGCTACCCACGAGGCGCAGTACTTC.

This clone was found a few times. V gene TRBV10-3 combines with J gene TRBJ1-1; D ambiguous. The CDR3 loop spans 14 amino acids. Trimming pared 4 bases from V and 1 base from J, leaving 10 bases between. In germline, CDR1 is ENHRY, CDR2 SYGVKD. CDR3 DNA sequence: TGTGCCATCAGTGGCCCCCCCGGGAACACTGAAGCTTTCTTT. Translated: CAISGPPGNTEAFF.

The chain links TRBV6-4 to TRBJ2-1, with TRBD1 identical over 11 bases. The CDR3 extends over 16 amino acids. From germline, CDR1 is MRHNA and CDR2 SNTAGT. V lost 0 bases, J lost 8 bases, and 6 bases stayed unmatched. The DNA for the CDR3 is TGTGCCAGCAGTGACTCCCCGGGACAGGGGGGAGATGAGCAGTTCTTC. Its translation: CASSDSPGQGGDEQFF.

The chain has TRBV6-1 and TRBJ2-5; possible D gene TRBD1, 6 bases. The CDR3 is 14 residues long. Germline V gene data show CDR1 as MNHNS and CDR2 as SASEGT. V shed 7 bases and J shed 2 bases, with 14 bases lying between them. CDR3: CASNVGAIQETQYF. CDR3 in DNA: TGTGCCAGCAACGTGGGGGCCATACAAGAGACCCAGTACTTC.

This chain links TRBV6-5 with TRBJ1-3; D is ambiguous. Germline V gene lookup returns CDR1 MNHEY and CDR2 SVGAGI. The CDR3 loop spans 15 amino acids. Trimming pared 0 bases from V and 4 bases from J, leaving 10 bases between. The CDR3 is CASSYSAPGGNTIYF. As DNA, the CDR3 is TGTGCCAGCAGTTACTCGGCCCCGGGAGGAAACACCATATATTTT.

In this sample, this clone turned up a few times. J is TRBJ1-4 and V is TRBV4-3, with a weak D call TRBD1 (5 bases). V lost 1 base, J lost 11 bases, and 17 bases lay in between. This CDR3 has 15 residues. Germline V CDR1 and CDR2: LGHNA, YSLEER. CDR3 in amino acids: CASSQGTMSGTKLFF. CDR3 in DNA: TGCGCCAGCAGCCAAGGAACCATGAGCGGGACTAAACTGTTTTTT.

V and J are TRBV18 and TRBJ2-5; no definite D call. Trimming pared 2 bases from V and 0 bases from J, leaving 7 bases between. Germline CDR1 KGHSH, CDR2 LQKENI. This CDR3 has 14 amino acids. CDR3 residues: CASSPKENQETQYF. CDR3 coding DNA: TGTGCCAGCTCACCAAAAGAGAACCAAGAGACCCAGTACTTC.